A selection of T cell receptor beta chains follows, all from one sample in a study of blood T cell repertoires in COVID-19. TCRdb's copy holds only in-frame clones and misses some; the assay was immunoSEQ multiplex PCR. The sample yields roughly 220,000 clones, roughly 89% seen once. The sample comprised PBMCs or T cells enriched from blood (not recorded which). These receptor sequences come from a woman aged 40 to 50 with acute COVID-19. Both conserved end residues are part of each CDR3. A D gene is named only where the DNA matches it firmly. Clone size, where shown, is once, few, many, or a class for clones that have expanded.

abundance	d_gene	v_gene	j_gene	CDR3nt	CDR3aa
-	-	TRBV6-5	TRBJ1-1	TGTGCCAGCATGCTGGACAGCCTGAACACTGAAGCTTTCTTT	CASMLDSLNTEAFF
-	TRBD2	TRBV25-1	TRBJ2-3	TGTGCCAGCAGTGGGCTAGCGGGGGAGGTTGATACGCAGTATTTT	CASSGLAGEVDTQYF
-	TRBD1	TRBV9	TRBJ1-5	TGTGCCAGCAGCACAGGGGGTTGCGGTTCTAGGAGCAATCAGCCCCAGCATTTT	CASSTGGCGSRSNQPQHF
few	-	TRBV2	TRBJ2-5	TGTGCCAAGACGGTACAGAACCAAGAGACCCAGTACTTC	CAKTVQNQETQYF
-	-	TRBV19	TRBJ2-1	TGTGCCAGTAGTATACACGACAGTACGAATGAGCAGTTCTTC	CASSIHDSTNEQFF
-	-	TRBV7-2	TRBJ1-5	TGTGCCAGCAGCTTAGAGGCTTGGTTCGGGGATCAGCCCCAGCATTTT	CASSLEAWFGDQPQHF
-	-	TRBV11-2	TRBJ1-4	TGTGCCAGCAGCTTGCGGGGGCGGTCCAATGAAAAACTGTTTTTT	CASSLRGRSNEKLFF
-	TRBD1	TRBV5-1	TRBJ2-1	TGCGCCAGCAGCTTTCAGGGGGCCTCCTACAATGAGCAGTTCTTC	CASSFQGASYNEQFF
-	TRBD2	TRBV27	TRBJ2-1	TGTGCCAGCAGTTTTTCTGTCCCCCACAAGAGCGGGACTAGCGACGGAAGTGAGCAGTTCTTC	CASSFSVPHKSGTSDGSEQFF
-	-	TRBV29-1	TRBJ1-6	TGCAGCGTCCGGGATAGCTCCTATAATTCACCCCTCCACTTT	CSVRDSSYNSPLHF
-	TRBD1	TRBV7-2	TRBJ1-5	TGTGCCAGCAGCTTACTGCCCGGACAGGGGAATCAGCCCCAGCATTTT	CASSLLPGQGNQPQHF